Included here is one T cell receptor (beta chain) sequence, with context. The junction had 8 bases not matched to a gene; V was cut back by 0 bases and J by 2 bases. The CDR3 is 19 residues long. Per germline, CDR1 SGHVS and CDR2 FQNEAQ. This entry is derived from a study of human T cells and chemical hapten exposure. The time point was: patch test 2, 6 weeks after DPC sensitization. Sample treatment: therapeutic diphenylcyclopropenone sensitization with weekly scalp DPC. Each CDR3 protein gets one entry after TCRdb re-called the RACE reads with MiXCR. Of 75,000 to 100,000 distinct CDR3 sequences in the sample, approximately 9.3% were seen once.

The specimen was whole blood, collected in connection with sensitization to the hapten diphenylcyclopropenone (DPC). This TCR derives from a woman in her thirties or forties with alopecia areata. Some clones in this sample may be carry-over from other donors' samples. The V gene is TRBV7-8, the J gene TRBJ2-3; 13 positions agree with TRBD2. The CDR3 region is CASSLALVLAGGITDTQYF. The CDR3 nucleotides are TGTGCCAGCAGCTTAGCCCTGGTACTAGCGGGAGGGATCACAGATACGCAGTATTTT.